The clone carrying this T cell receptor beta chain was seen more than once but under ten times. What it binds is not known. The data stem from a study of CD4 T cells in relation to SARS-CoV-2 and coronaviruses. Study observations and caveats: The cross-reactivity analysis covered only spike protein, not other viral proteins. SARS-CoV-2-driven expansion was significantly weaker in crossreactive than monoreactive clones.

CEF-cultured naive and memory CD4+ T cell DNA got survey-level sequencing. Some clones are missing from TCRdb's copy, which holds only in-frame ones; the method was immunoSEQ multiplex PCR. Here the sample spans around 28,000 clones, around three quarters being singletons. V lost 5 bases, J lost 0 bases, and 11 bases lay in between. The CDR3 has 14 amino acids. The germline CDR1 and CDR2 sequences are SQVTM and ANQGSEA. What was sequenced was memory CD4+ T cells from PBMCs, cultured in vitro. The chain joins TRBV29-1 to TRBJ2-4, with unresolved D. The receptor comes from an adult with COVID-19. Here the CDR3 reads CSVRAELAKNIQYF. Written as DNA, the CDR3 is TGCAGCGTTAGGGCAGAACTAGCCAAAAACATTCAGTACTTC.